Given below is one TCR beta chain in context. After isolation, RNA underwent reverse transcription to generate cDNA as the sequencing template. Produced via immunoSEQ multiplex PCR; TCRdb's table is partial and in-frame only. The sample comprises roughly 230,000 clones, 43% of which are singletons, and roughly 2.6% rests with the top ten. Treatment indicated: oral pan-JAK inhibitor, 5-10 mg twice daily. This sample was included in a study of CD8+ T cells in alopecia areata. The germline gives CDR1 SGDLS, CDR2 YYNGEE. Deletions cut 2 bases from V and 0 bases from J, with 6 bases between. The CDR3 has 14 residues.

The sequencing here drew on CD4+ T cells sorted from blood, taken at approximately week 36, from a patient treated with tofacitinib. V usage is TRBV9 and J usage is TRBJ2-1; D ambiguous. The TCR sequence derives from a human donor with alopecia areata. As DNA, the CDR3 is TGTGCCAGCAGCGTCGAGATCTCCTACAATGAGCAGTTCTTC. It translates to CASSVEISYNEQFF.